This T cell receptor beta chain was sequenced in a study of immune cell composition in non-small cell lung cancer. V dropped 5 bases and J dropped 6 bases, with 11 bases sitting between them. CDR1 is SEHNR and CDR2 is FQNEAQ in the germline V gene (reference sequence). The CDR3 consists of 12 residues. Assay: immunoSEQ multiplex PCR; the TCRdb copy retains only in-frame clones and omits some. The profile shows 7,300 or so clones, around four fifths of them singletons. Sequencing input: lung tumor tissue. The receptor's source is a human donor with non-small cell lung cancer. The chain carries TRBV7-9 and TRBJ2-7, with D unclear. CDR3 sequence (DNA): TGTGCCAGCAGCCCCCTTAGAACCGAGCAGTACTTC. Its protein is CASSPLRTEQYF.